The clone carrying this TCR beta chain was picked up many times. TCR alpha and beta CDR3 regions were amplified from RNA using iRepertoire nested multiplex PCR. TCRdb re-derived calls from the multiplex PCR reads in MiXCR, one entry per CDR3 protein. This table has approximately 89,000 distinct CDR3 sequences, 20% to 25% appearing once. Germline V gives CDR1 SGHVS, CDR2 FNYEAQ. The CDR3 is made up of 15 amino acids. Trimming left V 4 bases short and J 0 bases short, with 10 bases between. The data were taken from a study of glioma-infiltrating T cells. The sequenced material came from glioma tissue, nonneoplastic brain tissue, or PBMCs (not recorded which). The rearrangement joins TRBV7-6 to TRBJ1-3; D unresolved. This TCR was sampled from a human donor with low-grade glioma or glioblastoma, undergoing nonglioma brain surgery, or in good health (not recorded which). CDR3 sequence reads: CASSSPGRSGNTIYF. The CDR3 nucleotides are TGTGCCAGCAGCTCCCCCGGCCGCTCTGGAAACACCATATATTTT. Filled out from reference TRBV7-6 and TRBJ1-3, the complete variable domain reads GAGVSQSPRYKVTKRGQDVALRCDPISGHVSLYWYRQALGQGPEFLTYFNYEAQQDKSGLPNDRFSAERPEGSISTLTIQRTEQRDSAMYRCASSSPGRSGNTIYFGEGSWLTVV.